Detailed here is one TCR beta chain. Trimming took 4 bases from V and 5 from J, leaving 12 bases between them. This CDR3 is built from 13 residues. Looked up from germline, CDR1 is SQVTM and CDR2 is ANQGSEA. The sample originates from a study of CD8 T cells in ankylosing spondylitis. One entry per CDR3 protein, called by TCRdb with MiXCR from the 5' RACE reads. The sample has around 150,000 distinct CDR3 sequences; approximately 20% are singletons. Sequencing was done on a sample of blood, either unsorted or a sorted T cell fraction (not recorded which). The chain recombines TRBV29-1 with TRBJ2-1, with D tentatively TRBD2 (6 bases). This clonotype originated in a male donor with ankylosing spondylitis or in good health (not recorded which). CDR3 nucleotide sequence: TGCAGCGTTGTACGGCGGGGCCACAATGAGCAGTTCTTC. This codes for CSVVRRGHNEQFF.